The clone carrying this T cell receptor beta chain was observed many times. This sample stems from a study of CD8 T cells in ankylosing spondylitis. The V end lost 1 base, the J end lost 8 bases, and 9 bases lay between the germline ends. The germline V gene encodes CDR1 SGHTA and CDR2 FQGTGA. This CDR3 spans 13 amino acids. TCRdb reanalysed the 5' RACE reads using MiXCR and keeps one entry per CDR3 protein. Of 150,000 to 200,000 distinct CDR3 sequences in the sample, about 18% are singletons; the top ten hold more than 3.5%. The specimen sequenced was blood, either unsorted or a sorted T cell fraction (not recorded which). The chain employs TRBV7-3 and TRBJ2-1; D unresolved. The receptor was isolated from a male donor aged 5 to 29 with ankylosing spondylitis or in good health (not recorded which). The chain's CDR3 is CASSLNKYDEQFF. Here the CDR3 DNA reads TGTGCCAGCAGCTTAAACAAATACGATGAGCAGTTCTTC. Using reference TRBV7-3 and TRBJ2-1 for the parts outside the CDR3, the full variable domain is GAGVSQTPSNKVTEKGKYVELRCDPISGHTALYWYRQSLGQGPEFLIYFQGTGAADDSGLPNDRFFAVRPEGSVSTLKIQRTERGDSAVYLCASSLNKYDEQFFGPGTRLTVL.